This T cell receptor (beta chain) derives from a study of cytomegalovirus exposure and HLA in healthy donors. Researchers ran the PCR with 60 Vbeta and 13 Jbeta primers. The authors' processing: A follow-up analysis tallied tens of millions of unique TCR beta chains, roughly 11 million shared. Sequenced by immunoSEQ multiplex PCR; TCRdb stores in-frame clones only, minus some. The V and J calls and clone size come from that table; D and trimming were worked out from the DNA. The repertoire holds approximately 150,000 clones, with approximately 72% as singletons. At collection, donors were nominally healthy, but unrecorded immune exposures were probable. Concerning this clone itself: The antigen remains unidentified.

CDR1 SQVTM and CDR2 ANQGSEA come from the germline V gene. CDR3 length: 12 residues. Study conclusions and caveats: An ancestry cluster, one associated with Asian ancestry, reportedly showed fewer N-insertions than the roughly 670-donor mean in a later analysis.

The sequence was obtained from an older woman in good health and CMV-seronegative. Sample: PBMCs. The genes are TRBV29-1 and TRBJ2-5; possibly TRBD2 for D (6 bases). The J call may be mistaken, given a closer DNA end match to TRBJ2-7. This CDR3 is CSVGGLSYEQYF. The CDR3 coding sequence is TGCAGCGTGGGGGGACTTTCCTACGAGCAGTACTTC.